A selection of T cell receptor beta chains follows, all from one sample in a study of CD8 T cells in ankylosing spondylitis. TCRdb redid the calling of the 5' RACE reads with MiXCR, one entry per CDR3 protein. The sample consists of about 260,000 distinct CDR3 sequences, around 25% of them appearing once. The specimen sequenced was blood, either unsorted or a sorted T cell fraction (not recorded which). The origin of the receptors is a male donor with ankylosing spondylitis or in good health (not recorded which). Both conserved end residues are part of each CDR3. D genes are given only for firm matches. Clone size appears in some rows only: once, few, many, or a class for an expanded clone.

V	size	D	J	CDR3	DNA
TRBV20-1	.	.	TRBJ1-1	CSAYLGGGEAFF	TGCAGTGCTTACCTCGGGGGGGGTGAAGCTTTCTTT
TRBV9	.	.	TRBJ2-5	CASSPTLRETQYF	TGTGCCAGCAGCCCAACGTTGCGAGAGACCCAGTACTTC
TRBV20-1	few	.	TRBJ1-4	CSARDFSGSTNEKLFF	TGCAGTGCTAGAGATTTCAGTGGGTCGACTAATGAAAAACTGTTTTTT
TRBV20-1	many	.	TRBJ2-2	CSARDPGTGELFF	TGCAGTGCTAGAGATCCGGGGACCGGGGAGCTGTTTTTT
TRBV25-1	many	.	TRBJ1-1	CASEEGWANTEAFF	TGTGCCAGTGAGGAGGGGTGGGCGAACACTGAAGCTTTCTTT
TRBV20-1	few	TRBD1	TRBJ2-3	CSASHRGTDTQYF	TGCAGTGCTAGCCACAGGGGGACAGATACGCAGTATTTT
TRBV12-3/TRBV12-4	.	TRBD2	TRBJ2-7	CASSTGGYEQYF	TGTGCCAGCTCTACGGGGGGCTACGAGCAGTACTTC
TRBV12-3/TRBV12-4	many	.	TRBJ1-2	CASSPAQFYGYTF	TGTGCCAGCAGTCCGGCACAATTCTATGGCTACACCTTC
TRBV25-1	many	.	TRBJ2-1	CASSQAAYNEQFF	TGTGCCAGCAGTCAAGCGGCCTACAATGAGCAGTTCTTC
TRBV4-1	.	TRBD1	TRBJ2-2	CASSQEGTGGWIAGELFF	TGCGCCAGCAGCCAAGAAGGGACAGGGGGCTGGATAGCCGGGGAGCTGTTTTTT
TRBV20-1	many	.	TRBJ2-3	CSASWGLGDTQYF	TGCAGTGCTAGTTGGGGGTTGGGAGATACGCAGTATTTT
TRBV20-1	.	.	TRBJ2-7	CGASPGPNEQYF	TGCGGTGCTAGTCCCGGCCCCAACGAGCAGTACTTC
TRBV9	many	.	TRBJ2-1	CASSVGQNEQFF	TGTGCCAGCAGCGTAGGACAAAATGAGCAGTTCTTC
TRBV20-1	once	.	TRBJ2-3	CSAYGALLSTDTQYF	TGCAGTGCTTACGGGGCCCTGCTTAGCACAGATACGCAGTATTTT
TRBV20-1	once	.	TRBJ1-5	CSVGGTTRQPQHF	TGCAGTGTAGGGGGGACCACCCGTCAGCCCCAGCATTTT
TRBV29-1	few	TRBD2	TRBJ2-1	CSVESTSGGNEQFF	TGCAGCGTTGAAAGTACTAGCGGGGGGAATGAGCAGTTCTTC
TRBV4-2	.	TRBD2	TRBJ2-3	CASSGTSGADTQYF	TGTGCCAGCAGCGGGACTAGCGGGGCAGATACGCAGTATTTT
TRBV10-3	.	TRBD1	TRBJ2-7	CAISEGTGRTYEQYF	TGTGCCATCAGTGAAGGGACAGGGAGAACCTACGAGCAGTACTTC
TRBV29-1	.	.	TRBJ2-5	CSVAWSSTQYF	TGCAGCGTCGCCTGGTCGAGTACCCAGTACTTC
TRBV20-1	.	TRBD2	TRBJ2-5	CSAVSGGVQETQYF	TGCAGTGCTGTAAGCGGGGGAGTTCAAGAGACCCAGTACTTC
TRBV20-1	many	.	TRBJ2-7	CSASTDTHYEQYF	TGCAGTGCTAGCACGGACACCCACTACGAGCAGTACTTC
TRBV9	many	.	TRBJ2-7	CASSVDSGREQYF	TGTGCCAGCAGCGTAGACTCCGGGCGCGAGCAGTACTTC
TRBV27	many	.	TRBJ2-1	CASRNRARSYNEQFF	TGTGCCAGCAGGAACAGGGCTAGGTCCTACAATGAGCAGTTCTTC
TRBV4-1	once	TRBD1	TRBJ2-7	CASSHGTGAFYEQYF	TGCGCCAGCAGCCATGGGACAGGGGCTTTCTACGAGCAGTACTTC
TRBV10-2	many	TRBD2	TRBJ2-1	CASSESRAGGYNEQFF	TGCGCCAGCAGTGAGTCAAGAGCGGGGGGCTACAATGAGCAGTTCTTC
TRBV24-1	.	TRBD2	TRBJ2-5	CATSDYRLAGGQETQYF	TGTGCCACCAGTGATTACCGACTAGCGGGGGGGCAAGAGACCCAGTACTTC
TRBV20-1	few	.	TRBJ1-5	CSARDGNQPQHF	TGCAGTGCTAGGGACGGGAATCAGCCCCAGCATTTT
TRBV11-2	many	TRBD1	TRBJ1-3	CASSPGQGTNTIYF	TGTGCCAGCAGCCCTGGACAGGGGACAAACACCATATATTTT
TRBV29-1	.	.	TRBJ1-1	CSGWTTEAFF	TGCAGCGGGTGGACCACTGAAGCTTTCTTT
TRBV20-1	few	.	TRBJ2-2	CSAPRDTGELFF	TGCAGTGCACCCAGGGACACCGGGGAGCTGTTTTTT
TRBV12-3/TRBV12-4	few	.	TRBJ2-7	CASSTQAGGYEQYF	TGTGCCAGCAGTACCCAGGCTGGGGGCTACGAGCAGTACTTC
TRBV10-1	.	.	TRBJ2-7	CASSEGIYEQYF	TGCGCCAGCAGTGAGGGAATCTACGAGCAGTACTTC
TRBV20-1	few	.	TRBJ2-1	CSARAGTMYNEQFF	TGCAGTGCTAGAGCCGGGACCATGTACAATGAGCAGTTCTTC
TRBV10-3	many	.	TRBJ1-2	CATETGNYGYTF	TGTGCCACCGAGACAGGCAACTATGGCTACACCTTC
TRBV6-1	many	TRBD1	TRBJ2-2	CATRWGQGASGELFF	TGTGCCACACGGTGGGGACAGGGGGCTTCCGGGGAGCTGTTTTTT
TRBV20-1	many	TRBD1	TRBJ2-3	CSAPLQDRGGDTQYF	TGCAGTGCCCCTCTGCAGGACAGGGGTGGAGATACGCAGTATTTT
TRBV3-1	.	.	TRBJ2-3	CASSRLGAGDTQYF	TGTGCCAGCAGCCGGCTGGGGGCAGGAGATACGCAGTATTTT
TRBV9	few	.	TRBJ2-5	CASSVHPGVGETQYF	TGTGCCAGCAGCGTTCATCCAGGGGTAGGGGAGACCCAGTACTTC
TRBV5-1	.	.	TRBJ2-7	CASSCREQYF	TGCGCCAGCAGCTGTCGCGAGCAGTACTTC
TRBV20-1	.	TRBD1	TRBJ2-7	CSGDRTGASYEQYF	TGCAGTGGGGATCGGACAGGGGCTTCCTACGAGCAGTACTTC
TRBV10-1	many	.	TRBJ2-7	CASSESIKLYSYEQYF	TGCGCCAGCAGTGAGTCGATTAAGCTCTACTCCTACGAGCAGTACTTC
TRBV24-1	.	.	TRBJ2-1	CATSDFGTRSYNEQFF	TGTGCCACCAGTGATTTCGGGACACGCTCCTACAATGAGCAGTTCTTC
TRBV7-2	.	.	TRBJ2-7	CASSPDKKGSYEQYF	TGTGCCAGCAGCCCAGACAAAAAGGGTTCCTACGAGCAGTACTTC
TRBV10-1	.	TRBD2	TRBJ2-3	CASSVGGGADTQYF	TGCGCCAGCAGTGTCGGCGGGGGGGCAGATACGCAGTATTTT
TRBV20-1	.	TRBD2	TRBJ2-7	CSASPSGSSSYEQYF	TGCAGTGCTAGTCCTAGCGGATCAAGCTCCTACGAGCAGTACTTC
TRBV10-3	few	TRBD1	TRBJ1-3	CAVSGGSGNTIYF	TGTGCCGTGTCAGGGGGCTCTGGAAACACCATATATTTT
TRBV2	.	.	TRBJ2-5	CASSVDNSETQYF	TGTGCCAGCAGTGTGGACAATTCTGAGACCCAGTACTTC
TRBV29-1	many	TRBD1	TRBJ2-1	CSAGQAYNEQFF	TGCAGCGCCGGACAGGCGTACAATGAGCAGTTCTTC
TRBV18	.	.	TRBJ2-3	CASSRKAGQLTDTQYF	TGTGCCAGCTCACGAAAGGCGGGACAGCTCACAGATACGCAGTATTTT
TRBV20-1	many	TRBD2	TRBJ2-1	CSAGLAGDAYYNEQFF	TGCAGTGCCGGACTAGCGGGGGACGCTTACTACAATGAGCAGTTCTTC
TRBV10-3	many	.	TRBJ2-1	CAISESRQDNEQFF	TGTGCCATCAGTGAGTCACGACAGGACAATGAGCAGTTCTTC
TRBV20-1	.	TRBD1	TRBJ2-5	CSAPRDRAQETQYF	TGCAGTGCTCCCCGGGACAGGGCTCAAGAGACCCAGTACTTC